Following are 31 T cell receptor beta chains from one sample sequenced in a study of T cell responses to AZD1222 COVID-19 vaccine. The assay was immunoSEQ multiplex PCR, and TCRdb's table has in-frame clones only and misses some. The data show about 170,000 clones, 85% to 90% seen once. The sequencing used peripheral blood, collected on day 0 of AZD1222 vaccination. The receptors come from an adult in good health.

The rearrangement joins TRBV7-9 to TRBJ1-1; 7 nucleotides line up with TRBD1. The germline V gene has CDR1 SEHNR and CDR2 FQNEAQ (reference sequence). The CDR3 contains 16 residues. After removal of 2 bases from V and 3 bases from J, the junction contained 9 bases not matched to a gene. As DNA, the CDR3 is TGTGCCAGCAGCTTACTTCCAGGGGGATTGGACACTGAAGCTTTCTTT. Amino acids: CASSLLPGGLDTEAFF.

The chain uses TRBV9 and TRBJ2-2, with 7 bases matching TRBD1. J was trimmed by 2 bases and V by 2 bases; bases with no gene match: 9. Germline V gene data show CDR1 as SGDLS and CDR2 as YYNGEE. This CDR3 spans 17 amino acids. CDR3 coding DNA: TGTGCCAGCAGCGTCATCGCCGGGACAGATAACACCGGGGAGCTGTTTTTT. This sequence encodes CASSVIAGTDNTGELFF.

With regard to this clone: The germline gene is not matched at one end of the junction; a read error may be the cause. The chain links TRBV5-4 to TRBJ2-7, with 8 nucleotides matching TRBD1. The CDR3 has 15 amino acids. CDR1 and CDR2 from the germline V gene are SGHNT and YYREEE (reference sequence). CDR3 residues: CASSLAKTGAYERYF. The CDR3 nucleotides are TGTGCCAGCAGCTTGGCCAAGACAGGGGCCTACGAGCGGTACTTC.

This chain links TRBV27 with TRBJ2-7; D gene unclear. Germline CDR1 is MNHEY and CDR2 is SMNVEV (reference sequence). The CDR3 is 14 residues long. Trimming cost V 2 bases and J 3 bases, with 11 bases left between them. CDR3 DNA: TGTGCCAGCAGTTTAATGGGGTCTCTCTACGAGCAGTACTTC. It yields the protein CASSLMGSLYEQYF.

This clone was counted many times. The chain couples TRBV19 to TRBJ1-3, with 12 bases identical to TRBD1. V dropped 6 bases and J dropped 3; count of bases not matched to a gene: 9. The CDR3 runs 17 residues. Germline V gives CDR1 LNHDA, CDR2 SQIVND (reference sequence). This CDR3 reads CASRYRDRGPDGNTIYF. DNA for the CDR3: TGTGCCAGTAGGTACCGGGACAGGGGGCCGGATGGAAACACCATATATTTT.

The chain carries TRBV4-1 and TRBJ2-7; TRBD2 aligns across 9 bases. The V gene's germline CDR1 is MGHRA and CDR2 YSYEKL. Germline trimming cut 1 base from V and 0 bases from J; bases unmatched to any gene: 1. This CDR3 is 15 amino acids long. In DNA form, the CDR3 reads TGCGCCAGCAGCCAAGGCGGGGGGGTCTCCTACGAGCAGTACTTC. This gives the protein CASSQGGGVSYEQYF.

CDR3 sequence: CASSQVTGTGYSGANVLTF. The CDR3, as DNA: TGTGCCAGCAGCCAAGTCACCGGGACAGGGTACTCTGGGGCCAACGTCCTGACTTTC. The genes are TRBV3-1 (or the pseudogene TRBV3-2) and TRBJ2-6, with 9 nucleotides matching TRBD1. Germline CDR1 and CDR2: LGHDT and YNNKEL (reference sequence). J gave up 0 bases and V 1 base, and 7 bases lay outside the gene matches. This CDR3 region has 19 residues.

A few counts support this clone. The chain joins TRBV25-1 to TRBJ1-1; D remains ambiguous. The CDR3 spans 15 residues. The V end was cut by 5 bases, the J end by 1 base, with 14 bases between. In germline, CDR1 is MGHDK, CDR2 SYGVNS. In DNA, the CDR3 is TGTGCCAGCAGTATTACCGGGATAGAGAACACTGAAGCTTTCTTT. Its translation is CASSITGIENTEAFF.

V gene TRBV6-5 combines with J gene TRBJ1-5, with no clear D. The germline V gene has CDR1 MNHEY and CDR2 SVGAGI. V lost 5 bases and J lost 1, with 9 bases in between. The CDR3 length is 14 residues. The CDR3 sequence: CASSPPGSNQPQHF. CDR3 in DNA: TGTGCCAGCAGTCCTCCTGGGAGCAATCAGCCCCAGCATTTT.

The rearrangement joins TRBV27 to TRBJ2-2; no definite D call. V lost 6 bases to trimming and J lost 0 bases, with 11 bases between them. This CDR3 spans 15 amino acids. From germline, CDR1 is MNHEY and CDR2 SMNVEV (reference sequence). The CDR3 sequence is CASSFGITNTGELFF. CDR3 sequence (DNA): TGTGCCAGCAGCTTCGGTATAACGAACACCGGGGAGCTGTTTTTT.

Only a few counts were recorded for this clone. The CDR3 loop reads CASSPSGNTIYF. The CDR3 DNA reads as TGTGCCAGCAGTCCCTCTGGAAACACCATATATTTT. J is TRBJ1-3 and V is TRBV6-5, with D unresolved. Trimming took 5 bases from V and 0 from J, leaving 2 bases between them. Germline CDR1 MNHEY, CDR2 SVGAGI. This CDR3 contains 12 residues.

This clone was detected a few times. The V gene is TRBV5-6, the J gene TRBJ1-3; D may be TRBD1 (5 bases). CDR1 SGHDT and CDR2 YYEEEE come from the germline V gene. The CDR3 runs to 14 residues. Trimming shortened V by 2 bases and J by 8 bases, and 14 bases separated the two germline ends. Here the CDR3 reads CASSFGRVGDTIYF. CDR3 coding DNA: TGTGCCAGCAGCTTTGGCAGGGTAGGAGACACCATATATTTT.

The rearrangement uses TRBV5-6 and TRBJ2-2; D is perhaps TRBD1 (6 bases). The V gene's germline CDR1 is SGHDT and CDR2 YYEEEE. The V gene lost 3 bases and the J gene lost 5 bases, with 11 bases spanning the gap. This CDR3 region has 14 residues. Here the CDR3 reads CASSSTGLTGELFF. As DNA, the CDR3 is TGTGCCAGCAGCTCTACAGGGTTAACCGGGGAGCTGTTTTTT.

The chain carries TRBV3-1 (or the pseudogene TRBV3-2) and TRBJ1-2, with D hard to call. V dropped 0 bases and J dropped 2 bases, with 4 bases sitting between them. There are 13 residues in the CDR3. The germline CDR1 and CDR2 sequences are LGHDT and YNNKEL (reference sequence). CDR3 in amino acids: CASSQEGNYGYTF. DNA for the CDR3: TGTGCCAGCAGCCAAGAAGGCAACTATGGCTACACCTTC.

The chain is built from TRBV19 and TRBJ1-3; tentative D call: TRBD1 (6 bases). Trimming pared 4 bases from V and 2 bases from J, leaving 9 bases between. CDR1 is LNHDA and CDR2 is SQIVND in the germline V gene (reference sequence). CDR3 length: 14 amino acids. The CDR3 here is CASSTWDTGNTIYF. The CDR3 DNA sequence: TGTGCCAGTAGTACCTGGGACACTGGAAACACCATATATTTT.

The chain combines TRBV6-5 with TRBJ1-2, with TRBD1 identical over 9 bases. V shed 2 bases and J 4 bases; nucleotides not matched to a gene: 5. CDR1 is MNHEY, CDR2 SVGAGI, per germline. This CDR3 comprises 15 residues. The CDR3 loop is CASSYATGGLYGYTF. CDR3 nucleotides: TGTGCCAGCAGTTACGCGACAGGGGGACTCTATGGCTACACCTTC.

The chain has TRBV5-5 and TRBJ1-1, with TRBD1 matching 10 bases. CDR1 is SGHKS, CDR2 YYEKEE, per germline (reference sequence). The CDR3 has 17 amino acids. The V segment lost 3 bases and the J segment 2 bases; nucleotides outside the gene matches: 10. Here the CDR3 DNA reads TGTGCCAGCAGCTCCGGACAGGGGGTCCTGGCAAACACTGAAGCTTTCTTT. This encodes CASSSGQGVLANTEAFF.

This clone appeared once. This chain uses TRBV19 with TRBJ2-7, with 8 bases that match TRBD1. The CDR3 loop spans 15 amino acids. V trimming: 4 bases; J trimming: 2 bases; junction bases outside the gene matches: 7. Germline V gene lookup returns CDR1 LNHDA and CDR2 SQIVND (reference sequence). CDR3 amino acids: CASSTSTGEAYEQYF. In nucleotides, the CDR3 is TGTGCCAGTAGTACCTCGACAGGGGAAGCCTACGAGCAGTACTTC.

As DNA, the CDR3 is TGTGCCAGCAGCTGGAACACCGGGGAGCTGTTTTTT. Encoded protein: CASSWNTGELFF. The V and J genes are TRBV7-3 and TRBJ2-2; D uncertain. V was clipped by 4 bases and J by 1 base, with 1 base between them. Germline-derived CDR1 and CDR2 are SGHTA and FQGTGA. The CDR3 is made up of 12 amino acids.

This chain uses TRBV4-3 with TRBJ1-5, with D possibly TRBD1 on 5 matching bases. V lost 0 bases and J 5 bases, leaving 11 bases between the germline ends. Germline CDR1 is LGHNA and CDR2 is YSLEER. The CDR3 spans 15 residues. CDR3 coding DNA: TGCGCCAGCAGCCAAGACCACGGGACTCATCAGCCCCAGCATTTT. Residues: CASSQDHGTHQPQHF.

V and J are TRBV6-5 and TRBJ1-5; perhaps TRBD1 as D (6 bases). The CDR3 contains 15 residues. CDR1 is MNHEY and CDR2 is SVGAGI in the germline V gene. V lost 5 bases and J lost 7, with 18 bases in between. CDR3 nucleotide sequence: TGTGCCAGCAGTCTAGACAGGTACCCCGGACAGCCCCAGCATTTT. Amino acid sequence: CASSLDRYPGQPQHF.

The chain recombines TRBV6-5 with TRBJ2-7; 9 bases are a match to TRBD1. Germline V gives CDR1 MNHEY, CDR2 SVGAGI. The CDR3 spans 14 residues. V lost 5 bases, J lost 2 bases, and 4 bases stayed unmatched. Written as DNA, the CDR3 is TGTGCCAGCAGTCGGGACAGGGAAGCCTACGAGCAGTACGTC. It yields the protein CASSRDREAYEQYV.

The chain employs TRBV9 and TRBJ2-2; D is unresolved. The V end was cut by 0 bases, the J end by 5 bases, with 8 bases between. The germline gives CDR1 SGDLS, CDR2 YYNGEE. This CDR3 has 14 amino acids. The CDR3 sequence is CASSVVTTTGELFF. Written as DNA, the CDR3 is TGTGCCAGCAGCGTAGTTACCACAACCGGGGAGCTGTTTTTT.

J is TRBJ2-5 and V is TRBV4-3, with 7 bases lining up with TRBD1. The V gene end was trimmed by 0 bases and the J gene end by 2 bases; junction bases not matched to a gene: 6. The germline V gene has CDR1 LGHNA and CDR2 YSLEER. This CDR3 has 16 residues. The CDR3 is CASSQDRGQEQETQYF. The DNA for the CDR3 is TGCGCCAGCAGCCAAGATAGAGGACAGGAGCAAGAGACCCAGTACTTC.

This chain joins TRBV5-1 and TRBJ1-5; 7 positions agree with TRBD1. The ends lost 0 bases at V and 7 bases at J; junction bases unmatched: 4. Germline V CDR1 and CDR2: SGHRS, YFSETQ. The CDR3 sequence is 14 residues long. The CDR3 nucleotides are TGCGCCAGCAGCTTGGGTGGGACAGACCAGCCCCAGCATTTT. Protein sequence: CASSLGGTDQPQHF.

The rearrangement uses TRBV24-1 and TRBJ1-5; 8 nucleotides match TRBD1. This CDR3 is built from 12 residues. Trimming removed 10 bases from V and 9 bases from J; junction bases left unmatched: 7. Germline V lookup: CDR1 KGHDR, CDR2 SFDVKD. Here the CDR3 reads CATSTGGLPQHF. The CDR3 DNA is TGTGCCACAAGTACAGGGGGTTTGCCCCAGCATTTT.

The chain is built from TRBV5-1 and TRBJ2-1; 10 bases agree with TRBD2. The germline V gene has CDR1 SGHRS and CDR2 YFSETQ. J was trimmed by 4 bases and V by 0 bases; bases with no gene match: 1. The CDR3 spans 15 residues. DNA of the CDR3: TGCGCCAGCAGCTTGGGGACTAGCGGTTACAATGAGCAGTTCTTC. It codes for CASSLGTSGYNEQFF.

The chain has TRBV19 and TRBJ1-5; D uncertain. This CDR3 has 15 amino acids. The germline V gene has CDR1 LNHDA and CDR2 SQIVND (reference sequence). Trimming took 0 bases from V and 3 from J, leaving 9 bases between them. The CDR3 bases are TGTGCCAGTAGTATAGATCACCAGATCAATCAGCCCCAGCATTTT. The encoded protein is CASSIDHQINQPQHF.

The chain joins TRBV27 to TRBJ2-5, with D tentatively TRBD1 (5 bases). V lost 1 base and J lost 3, with 6 bases in between. The CDR3 runs to 13 residues. The V gene's germline CDR1 is MNHEY and CDR2 SMNVEV (reference sequence). The CDR3: CASSLLGEETQYF. CDR3 in DNA: TGTGCCAGCAGTTTATTAGGGGAAGAGACCCAGTACTTC.

This chain links TRBV11-3 with TRBJ2-3; TRBD1 aligns across 9 bases. Germline CDR1 and CDR2: SGHNT and YENEEA. After removal of 1 base from V and 3 bases from J, the junction contained 2 bases not matched to a gene. The CDR3 contains 15 residues. CDR3 coding DNA: TGTGCCAGCAGCTTAGGGACAGGGGTTACAGATACGCAGTATTTT. Protein: CASSLGTGVTDTQYF. Full variable domain (remainder filled in from reference TRBV11-3 and TRBJ2-3): EAGVVQSPRYKIIEKKQPVAFWCNPISGHNTLYWYLQNLGQGPELLIRYENEEAVDDSQLPKDRFSAERLKGVDSTLKIQPAELGDSAVYLCASSLGTGVTDTQYFGPGTRLTVL.

This clone was seen once. This chain connects TRBV5-6 to TRBJ1-6; D not certain. CDR3 length equals 14 residues. The germline V gene has CDR1 SGHDT and CDR2 YYEEEE. V was clipped by 0 bases and J by 7 bases, with 8 bases between them. The CDR3 reads CASSLGIRNSPLHF. The CDR3 nucleotides are TGTGCCAGCAGCTTGGGAATACGGAATTCACCCCTCCACTTT.